This T cell receptor beta chain was observed in a study of T cell repertoires in cytomegalovirus infection. The wider study: Shared public TCR beta signatures pointed to both CMV infection and a matching HLA type.

CDR1 is SGHTA and CDR2 is FQGNSA in the germline V gene. J lost 2 bases, V lost 2 bases, and 7 bases had no gene match. This CDR3 contains 16 residues. This clonotype was seen a handful of times. Its matching antigen is unknown. TCRdb ran MiXCR on the reads and lists one entry per CDR3 protein. The sample has about 600,000 distinct CDR3 sequences, approximately 24% seen once. Study results and caveats: The study identified carriers of CMV plus the relevant HLA from cumulative public TCR beta family frequency.

The sequenced material came from CD8+ T cells from PBMCs. This receptor was identified in a human donor in good health (CMV status not recorded). Some clones in this sample may be carry-over from other donors' samples. The chain is built from TRBV7-2 and TRBJ2-3; 7 bases match TRBD2. In DNA, the CDR3 is TGTGCCAGCAGCTTATGGTCTAGCGGCTACACAGATACGCAGTATTTT. Residues: CASSLWSSGYTDTQYF.